A selection of T cell receptor beta chains follows, all from one sample in a study of post-analysis software for immune sequencing data. TCRdb redid the calling of the PCR reads with MiXCR, one entry per CDR3 protein. The sample includes about 260,000 distinct CDR3 sequences, just over 35% of them seen just once. The sequenced sample was blood. These receptors all come from a girl aged 5-17 years with multiple sclerosis. CDR3s include the opening cysteine and the closing phenylalanine or tryptophan. A D gene is named only where the DNA matches it firmly. Size tells how often a clone was seen (once, few, many) or the class of an expanded clone, and some rows leave it out.

.,TRBJ1-5,.,TRBV28,CASDRARGNQPQHF,TGTGCCAGCGACAGAGCTCGTGGCAATCAGCCTCAGCATTTT
.,TRBJ1-2,.,TRBV14,CASSPRTACYGYTF,TGTGCCAGCAGTCCTCGGACGGCGTGCTATGGCTACACCTTC
.,TRBJ2-7,many,TRBV12-3/TRBV12-4,CASSLAGGGGIDYEQYF,TGTGCCAGCAGTTTAGCGGGAGGGGGGGGTATCGACTACGAGCAGTACTTC
.,TRBJ2-2,many,TRBV12-3/TRBV12-4,CASSLASQGRGTGELFF,TGTGCCAGCAGTTTAGCGAGCCAGGGGAGGGGGACCGGGGAGCTGTTTTTT
.,TRBJ1-1,.,TRBV2,CASRRDMITEAFF,TGTGCCAGCAGAAGGGACATGATCACTGAAGCTTTCTTT
.,TRBJ2-2,.,TRBV6-1,CASRRDSNTGELFF,TGTGCCAGCAGGCGGGACAGCAACACCGGGGAGCTGTTTTTT
TRBD2,TRBJ2-2,few,TRBV5-5,CASSLRLAGDIGELFF,TGTGCCAGCAGCTTGAGGCTAGCGGGAGATATCGGGGAGCTGTTTTTT
.,TRBJ1-1,.,TRBV27,CASSPSRDTEAFF,TGTGCCAGCAGTCCCTCGAGGGACACTGAAGCTTTCTTT
TRBD1,TRBJ2-1,many,TRBV4-1,CASSPHWDSSYNEQFF,TGCGCCAGCAGCCCGCACTGGGACAGCTCCTACAATGAGCAGTTCTTC
.,TRBJ1-1,few,TRBV6-6,CASSSEGWSEAFF,TGTGCCAGCAGTTCTGAAGGGTGGAGTGAAGCTTTCTTT
.,TRBJ1-6,many,TRBV19,CASSDLGTDNSPLHF,TGTGCCAGTAGTGACCTAGGGACCGATAATTCACCCCTCCACTTT
TRBD1,TRBJ2-1,many,TRBV20-1,CSASNRDRDYNEQFF,TGCAGTGCTAGTAACCGGGACAGGGACTACAATGAGCAGTTCTTC
.,TRBJ2-1,.,TRBV3-1,CASSQGGGLSREQFF,TGTGCCAGCAGCCAAGGTGGCGGTCTCTCGAGGGAGCAGTTCTTC
TRBD1,TRBJ1-2,.,TRBV7-2,CASSEQGAGDGYTF,TGTGCCAGCAGCGAACAGGGGGCAGGTGATGGCTACACCTTC
.,TRBJ2-6,.,TRBV5-1,CASSPQGLSGANVLTF,TGCGCCAGCAGCCCGCAGGGTTTGTCTGGGGCCAACGTCCTGACTTTC
.,TRBJ1-3,few,TRBV5-1,CASSLAGGNTIYF,TGCGCCAGCAGCTTGGCGGGCGGAAACACCATATATTTT
TRBD2,TRBJ2-2,.,TRBV6-5,CASDEGTSSTGELFF,TGTGCCAGCGATGAAGGGACTAGTAGTACCGGGGAGCTGTTTTTT
.,TRBJ2-1,few,TRBV19,CATRTRNNEQFF,TGTGCCACCCGGACCAGGAACAATGAGCAGTTCTTC
.,TRBJ2-1,.,TRBV2,CASRTVGYNEQFF,TGTGCCAGCAGAACGGTGGGCTACAATGAGCAGTTCTTC
TRBD2,TRBJ2-1,many,TRBV20-1,CSARDTGLAGKGRIGNEQFF,TGCAGTGCTAGAGATACGGGACTAGCGGGCAAAGGGAGAATCGGCAATGAGCAGTTCTTC
.,TRBJ2-5,.,TRBV20-1,CSANRDGYF,TGCAGTGCTAACCGGGACGGATACTTC
.,TRBJ1-1,once,TRBV11-3,CASTPTPTTYTEAFF,TGTGCCAGCACCCCAACACCTACTACCTACACTGAAGCTTTCTTT
.,TRBJ1-1,.,TRBV20-1,CSALRGGGKTEAFF,TGCAGTGCTTTGCGGGGCGGGGGGAAGACTGAAGCTTTCTTT
.,TRBJ2-1,.,TRBV29-1,CSVEVSRYNEQFF,TGCAGCGTTGAAGTCTCCAGGTACAATGAGCAGTTCTTC
.,TRBJ2-1,.,TRBV2,CASSGWGRSGVHNEQFF,TGTGCCAGCAGTGGGTGGGGGCGGTCTGGAGTGCACAATGAGCAGTTCTTC
.,TRBJ2-1,few,TRBV20-1,CSARERGRNEQFF,TGCAGTGCTAGAGAAAGAGGGAGGAATGAGCAGTTCTTC
TRBD1,TRBJ2-1,many,TRBV9,CASSATGGGYNEQFF,TGTGCCAGCAGCGCCACAGGGGGCGGCTACAATGAGCAGTTCTTC
.,TRBJ1-1,.,TRBV5-1,CASSLGQVGIGTEAFF,TGCGCCAGCAGCTTGGGGCAGGTGGGGATTGGCACTGAAGCTTTCTTT
TRBD2,TRBJ2-3,.,TRBV5-1,CASSLGSGSGTDTQCF,TGCGCCAGCAGCTTGGGTAGCGGGAGCGGGACAGATACGCAGTGTTTT
TRBD2,TRBJ2-3,many,TRBV29-1,CSADLAGGADTQYF,TGCAGCGCTGACCTAGCGGGCGGGGCAGATACGCAGTATTTT
.,TRBJ2-4,many,TRBV20-1,CSARSNLAKNIQYF,TGCAGTGCTAGATCCAACTTAGCCAAAAACATTCAGTACTTC
.,TRBJ2-1,many,TRBV24-1,CATSDPGTPYNEQFF,TGTGCCACCAGTGATCCCGGGACTCCCTACAATGAGCAGTTCTTC
.,TRBJ2-2,few,TRBV5-1,CASSLSVANTGELFF,TGCGCCAGCAGCTTGTCGGTCGCGAACACCGGGGAGCTGTTTTTT
.,TRBJ1-2,.,TRBV20-1,CSARPRGYGYTF,TGCAGTGCTAGACCCCGTGGGTATGGCTACACCTTC
.,TRBJ1-1,.,TRBV2,CASSEFTPATTEAFF,TGTGCCAGCAGTGAATTTACACCTGCCACCACTGAAGCTTTCTTT
TRBD1,TRBJ2-4,many,TRBV5-1,CASSLGTYRGAKNIQYF,TGCGCCAGCAGCTTGGGAACTTACAGGGGAGCCAAAAACATTCAGTACTTC
TRBD2,TRBJ2-2,.,TRBV20-1,CSAGGAGYTGELFF,TGCAGTGCCGGGGGGGCAGGATACACCGGGGAGCTGTTTTTT
TRBD2,TRBJ2-3,.,TRBV12-3/TRBV12-4,CASVRGGGDAQYF,TGTGCCAGCGTCCGGGGGGGTGGAGATGCGCAGTATTTT
.,TRBJ2-2,.,TRBV27,CASKEGVPANTGELFF,TGTGCCAGCAAAGAGGGAGTGCCGGCGAACACCGGGGAGCTGTTTTTT
.,TRBJ1-4,many,TRBV24-1,CAIVNIEKLFF,TGTGCCATCGTGAACATAGAAAAACTGTTTTTT
.,TRBJ1-1,few,TRBV28,CASSSAPEGVTEAFF,TGTGCCAGCAGTTCAGCCCCGGAGGGGGTCACTGAAGCTTTCTTT
.,TRBJ2-2,.,TRBV5-6,CASSPVGHRVNTGELFF,TGTGCCAGCAGCCCCGTGGGGCACAGAGTGAACACCGGGGAGCTGTTTTTT
.,TRBJ1-4,few,TRBV6-5,CASSYSIGQEPTNEKLFF,TGTGCCAGCAGTTACTCGATAGGCCAGGAACCAACTAATGAAAAACTGTTTTTT
.,TRBJ2-1,many,TRBV5-1,CASSLQARSSYNEQFF,TGCGCCAGCAGCTTGCAAGCTAGGAGCTCCTACAATGAGCAGTTCTTC
.,TRBJ1-1,few,TRBV25-1,CASRGQNTEAFF,TGTGCCAGCAGGGGACAGAACACTGAAGCTTTCTTT
.,TRBJ2-3,many,TRBV29-1,CSVEENRQGDTQYF,TGCAGCGTTGAGGAGAACCGCCAAGGCGATACGCAGTATTTT
.,TRBJ1-1,.,TRBV4-1,CASSQDTRRERTEAFF,TGCGCCAGCAGCCAAGATACCCGCAGAGAAAGGACTGAAGCTTTCTTT
TRBD2,TRBJ2-1,.,TRBV10-3,CAISDSSGLEGDEQFF,TGTGCCATCAGTGACTCCTCGGGACTAGAGGGCGATGAGCAGTTCTTC
.,TRBJ1-2,.,TRBV29-1,CSVEEAGYGYTF,TGCAGCGTTGAGGAGGCCGGGTATGGCTACACCTTC
TRBD1,TRBJ2-3,.,TRBV15,CATRRGQGRDTQCF,TGTGCCACCAGGCGGGGACAGGGAAGAGATACGCAGTGTTTT
.,TRBJ1-2,.,TRBV5-1,CASSQIDQANYGYTF,TGCGCCAGCAGCCAAATTGACCAGGCAAACTATGGCTACACCTTC
.,TRBJ1-2,many,TRBV11-2,CASSLEATTYGYTF,TGTGCCAGCAGCTTAGAGGCAACGACGTATGGCTACACCTTC
.,TRBJ1-2,.,TRBV6-5,CASSYFPASYGYTF,TGTGCCAGCAGTTACTTCCCAGCGTCTTATGGCTACACCTTC